This T cell receptor (beta chain) was identified in a study of PD-1 blockade in classical Hodgkin lymphoma. Points from the study as a whole: Nivolumab initiated under 1 year post-ASCT led to patient exclusion. The diversity seen at baseline in complete responders resembled that of newly diagnosed patients.

Notes on this clone: Its antigen remains unidentified.

The time point: cycle 4 day 1 (C4D1), after about 6 weeks of nivolumab. Each of the patients experienced relapse following autologous stem cell transplantation, and their brentuximab vedotin exposure differed. Starting with thawed PBMCs, CD4+ T cells were purified by magnetic negative selection. The patients, who had relapsed/refractory classical Hodgkin lymphoma, achieved best responses of complete response, partial response or progressive disease. Produced via immunoSEQ multiplex PCR; TCRdb's table is partial and in-frame only. This table holds tens of thousands of clones, more than 80% found once. The CDR3 is 14 amino acids. The V end lost 3 bases, the J end lost 5 bases, and 14 bases lay between the germline ends. Per the germline V gene, CDR1 is SGHNT and CDR2 is YYREEE (reference sequence).

This receptor was obtained from a human donor with classical Hodgkin lymphoma. The chain employs TRBV5-4 and TRBJ2-5; no definite D call. Sequenced material: CD4+ T cells from blood, taken before the fourth cycle of nivolumab. CDR3 amino acids: CASSSGALLETQYF. CDR3 nucleotides: TGTGCCAGCAGCTCCGGAGCCCTCCTCGAGACCCAGTACTTC.